These 6 T cell receptor beta chains were all obtained from the same sample, sequenced in a study of T cells in Graves' hyperthyroidism and ophthalmopathy. The investigators amplified TCR beta CDR3 regions from RNA transcripts. The HTBI primer set was used in a first-round RT-PCR of the TCR CDR3. Using its own MiXCR run on the multiplex PCR reads, TCRdb lists one record per CDR3 protein. The sample lists over 500,000 distinct CDR3 sequences; over 45% were seen once. The specimen was peripheral blood or thyroid tissue (not recorded which). The receptors come from an adult woman with Graves' disease, either hyperthyroidism or ophthalmopathy (not recorded which).

The chain carries TRBV29-1 and TRBJ1-1; D possibly corresponds to TRBD1 (5 bases). The germline V gene encodes CDR1 SQVTM and CDR2 ANQGSEA. V dropped 6 bases and J dropped 1 base, with 24 bases sitting between them. The length of the CDR3 is 17 residues. The CDR3 reads CSVSPYGTQWRNTEAFF. The CDR3 DNA is TGCAGCGTCTCACCGTACGGGACCCAATGGCGGAACACTGAAGCTTTCTTT.

The CDR3 coding sequence is TGTGCCATCAGTGAAGAAGGGCGTCTGGAAGAGACCCAGTACTTC. This encodes CAISEEGRLEETQYF. The chain employs TRBV10-3 and TRBJ2-5; no clear D gene. The V and J ends lost 3 bases and 3 bases respectively, with 14 bases between them. From germline, CDR1 is ENHRY and CDR2 SYGVKD. This CDR3 has 15 residues.

This chain links TRBV19 with TRBJ2-6, with D unclear. Germline loops: CDR1 LNHDA, CDR2 SQIVND (reference sequence). The V gene lost 6 bases and the J gene lost 4 bases, with 13 bases spanning the gap. CDR3 length: 15 residues. CDR3 nucleotide sequence: TGTGCCAGTAGCACCCTTTGGTCAGGGGCCAACGTCCTGACTTTC. It yields the protein CASSTLWSGANVLTF.

This sequence joins TRBV7-9 and TRBJ2-7; 13 bases fit TRBD2. V gave up 6 bases and J gave up 4 bases; unmatched junction bases: 3. There are 14 residues in the CDR3. Germline CDR1 SEHNR, CDR2 FQNEAQ (reference sequence). The CDR3 spells CASRLTSGRYEQYF. In DNA form, the CDR3 reads TGTGCCAGCAGGTTGACTAGCGGGAGGTACGAGCAGTACTTC.

The chain carries TRBV19 and TRBJ1-2; the D is unclear. The V end lost 2 bases, the J end lost 6 bases, and 13 bases lay between the germline ends. This CDR3 is built from 14 residues. Germline CDR1 reads LNHDA; CDR2 reads SQIVND (reference sequence). The CDR3 nucleotides are TGTGCCAGTAGTATACTGATGGGAGAGGATGGCTACACCTTC. Its protein is CASSILMGEDGYTF.

This rearrangement joins TRBV7-2 to TRBJ2-7; D unresolved. Germline lookup yields CDR1 SGHTA and CDR2 FQGNSA. Trimming removed 1 base at V and 3 bases at J, with 10 bases between. CDR3 length: 14 residues. This chain's CDR3 is CASSLGASIYEQYF. The CDR3 region has the DNA TGTGCCAGCAGCTTAGGGGCTAGTATCTACGAGCAGTACTTC.